The 28 T cell receptor beta chains below were found in one sample sequenced in a study of vaccination and CD4 T cells after COVID-19. Sequencing of the DNA from cultured CD4+ T cells was carried out with the Oncomine TCR Beta short-read assay. Using its own MiXCR run on the PCR reads, TCRdb lists one record per CDR3 protein. The repertoire includes 12,000 or so distinct CDR3 sequences, 64% of them detected once, and more than 13% sits in the top ten. Treatment indicated: approximately 10-day PBMC culture with coronavirus spike peptide pools or control peptides (ViraFEST assay). What these receptors recognize is not known. Specimen: CD4+ T cells from blood, cultured in vitro. The receptors here all came from a human donor who had recovered from COVID-19.

This clonotype has more than one count but fewer than ten. The chain joins TRBV15 to TRBJ2-3; D remains ambiguous. The CDR3 extends over 12 amino acids. Germline V gene data show CDR1 as LNHNV and CDR2 as YYDKDF (reference sequence). V was clipped by 4 bases and J by 6 bases, with 8 bases between them. The CDR3 loop reads CATSTHGDTQYF. Here the CDR3 DNA reads TGTGCCACCAGCACCCACGGTGATACGCAGTATTTT.

The gene calls are TRBV2 and TRBJ2-3; possibly TRBD1 for D (5 bases). The CDR3 is made up of 15 amino acids. CDR1 and CDR2 from the germline V gene are SNHLY and FYNNEI. V was shortened by 8 bases and J by 2 bases, with 17 bases between the two germline ends. The CDR3 loop reads CASSTTQGFTDTQYF. The CDR3 bases are TGTGCCAGCTCTACTACCCAGGGATTCACAGATACGCAGTATTTT.

V usage is TRBV28 and J usage is TRBJ1-2; no reliable D call. The CDR3 contains 14 residues. The V end was cut by 2 bases, the J end by 8 bases, with 15 bases between. Germline V CDR1 and CDR2: MDHEN, SYDVKM. The CDR3 reads CASSLGGVERGYTF. CDR3 sequence (DNA): TGTGCCAGCAGTTTAGGAGGTGTGGAGAGGGGCTACACCTTC.

The rearrangement links TRBV5-6 to TRBJ2-7; maybe TRBD2 (6 bases). With 0 bases removed from V and 3 bases from J, the gap between germline ends came to 16 bases. The CDR3 spans 16 residues. Germline CDR1 reads SGHDT; CDR2 reads YYEEEE. The CDR3 DNA reads TGTGCCAGCAGCTTGGGACTAGGGAGATTAATCTACGAGCAGTACTTC. The encoded protein is CASSLGLGRLIYEQYF.

The chain has TRBV19 and TRBJ1-2; perhaps TRBD1 as D (5 bases). This CDR3 region has 17 residues. Germline assignment: CDR1 LNHDA and CDR2 SQIVND (reference sequence). The V gene lost 7 bases and the J gene lost 4 bases, with 25 bases spanning the gap. The CDR3 loop reads CASKPSGMAKGTYGYTF. The CDR3 region has the DNA TGTGCCAGTAAGCCCTCCGGTATGGCCAAAGGGACCTATGGCTACACCTTC.

This sequence joins TRBV28 and TRBJ1-2; 9 bases are shared with TRBD1. Trimming at V came to 7 bases and at J to 5 bases, leaving 11 bases not matched to a gene. This CDR3 spans 15 amino acids. The germline gives CDR1 MDHEN, CDR2 SYDVKM. The CDR3 sequence: CASTLGGQGGYGYTF. The CDR3 DNA reads as TGTGCCAGCACCCTTGGGGGACAGGGAGGGTATGGCTACACCTTC.

The chain couples TRBV2 to TRBJ1-2, with a possible D match to TRBD1 (5 bases). With 5 bases removed from V and 5 bases from J, the gap between germline ends came to 18 bases. Germline loops: CDR1 SNHLY, CDR2 FYNNEI. The CDR3 contains 15 residues. CDR3 protein: CASSRLPRVGYGYTF. CDR3 nucleotides: TGTGCCAGCAGTAGATTACCCAGGGTTGGGTATGGCTACACCTTC.

Here the CDR3 reads CASRARENSPLHF. The CDR3 nucleotides are TGTGCCAGTAGGGCCAGGGAGAATTCACCCCTCCACTTT. The rearrangement links TRBV6-1 to TRBJ1-6; D may be TRBD1 (5 bases). This CDR3 comprises 13 residues. The germline V gene encodes CDR1 MNHNS and CDR2 SASEGT. With 9 bases removed from V and 7 bases from J, the gap between germline ends came to 13 bases.

The V and J genes are TRBV30 and TRBJ2-1; 9 bases match TRBD2. CDR1 and CDR2 (germline): GTSNPN, SVGIG (reference sequence). This CDR3 has 16 residues. Trimming removed 2 bases from V and 6 bases from J; junction bases left unmatched: 11. Here the CDR3 DNA reads TGTGCCTGGAGTACGTCTAGCGGGATGGGGTTCAATGAGCAGTTCTTC. Amino acids: CAWSTSSGMGFNEQFF. Full variable domain (missing parts from reference TRBV30 and TRBJ2-1): SQTIHQWPATLVQPVGSPLSLECTVEGTSNPNLYWYRQAAGRGLQLLFYSVGIGQISSEVPQNLSASRPQDRQFILSSKKLLLSDSGFYLCAWSTSSGMGFNEQFFGPGTRLTVL.

The chain couples TRBV30 to TRBJ1-1; no definite D call. V lost 6 bases and J 1 base, leaving 12 bases between the germline ends. This CDR3 comprises 13 residues. Germline V gives CDR1 GTSNPN, CDR2 SVGIG (reference sequence). In DNA, the CDR3 is TGTGCCTGTAAAGCTTACACGAACACTGAAGCTTTCTTT. This gives the protein CACKAYTNTEAFF.

This sequence joins TRBV7-2 and TRBJ2-3, with 8 bases aligning to TRBD1. The J segment lost 1 base and the V segment lost 3 bases, leaving 0 bases of the junction unmatched. The CDR3 consists of 14 residues. Germline V gene lookup returns CDR1 SGHTA and CDR2 FQGNSA. In DNA form, the CDR3 reads TGTGCCAGCAGCTTGGACAGGGGCACAGATACGCAGTATTTT. Residues: CASSLDRGTDTQYF.

The CDR3 nucleotides are TGTGCCACCAAACAGGGGGTGGGTCAGCCCCAGCATTTT. This codes for CATKQGVGQPQHF. The V call is TRBV6-2 or TRBV6-3, the J call TRBJ1-5; 8 bases line up with TRBD1. From germline, CDR1 is MNHEY and CDR2 SVGEGT. The CDR3 has 13 amino acids. V lost 10 bases, J lost 6 bases, and 8 bases stayed unmatched.

The rearrangement uses TRBV6-5 and TRBJ2-2; 7 positions match TRBD1. This CDR3 contains 14 residues. Unmatched junction bases numbered 5, after V lost 4 bases and J lost 6 bases. Germline CDR1 and CDR2: MNHEY and SVGAGI. CDR3 in amino acids: CASSSLQGSGELFF. The CDR3, as DNA: TGTGCCAGCAGTTCCTTACAGGGGTCCGGGGAGCTGTTTTTT.

The chain combines TRBV7-9 with TRBJ2-3, with TRBD2 identical over 14 bases. After removal of 4 bases from V and 6 bases from J, the junction contained 12 bases not matched to a gene. Germline CDR1 reads SEHNR; CDR2 reads FQNEAQ (reference sequence). The CDR3 is made up of 18 amino acids. The CDR3 reads CASSSRPGLAGVYDTQYF. The CDR3 DNA is TGTGCCAGCAGCTCGCGCCCGGGACTAGCGGGAGTCTATGATACGCAGTATTTT.

The V and J genes are TRBV6-1 and TRBJ2-7; tentatively, D is TRBD2 (7 bases). V lost 8 bases to trimming and J lost 0 bases, with 14 bases between them. The CDR3 sequence is 14 residues long. In germline, CDR1 is MNHNS, CDR2 SASEGT. The CDR3: CASWEGVSSYEQYF. CDR3 nucleotides: TGTGCCAGCTGGGAGGGGGTTTCCTCCTACGAGCAGTACTTC.

This chain uses TRBV30 with TRBJ2-5; 7 nucleotides agree with TRBD1. This CDR3 spans 13 amino acids. Trimming at V came to 7 bases and at J to 1 base, leaving 6 bases not matched to a gene. Germline lookup yields CDR1 GTSNPN and CDR2 SVGIG (reference sequence). Written as DNA, the CDR3 is TGTGCCTTGAGCAGGGGGATCCAAGAGACCCAGTACTTC. This gives the protein CALSRGIQETQYF.

The rearrangement links TRBV12-3 or TRBV12-4 to TRBJ1-2; possible D gene TRBD1, 5 bases. The CDR3 has 15 residues. Trimming shortened V by 5 bases and J by 6 bases, and 19 bases separated the two germline ends. The CDR3 here is CASSIAAPGGDGYTF. CDR3 sequence (DNA): TGTGCCAGCAGTATCGCGGCCCCCGGAGGGGATGGCTACACCTTC.

This clonotype came up a few times. CDR3 region: CSAYTGAEAFF. Written as DNA, the CDR3 is TGCAGTGCTTACACAGGTGCCGAAGCTTTCTTT. The gene calls are TRBV20-1 and TRBJ1-1; a possible D gene is TRBD1 (5 bases). V was pared by 5 bases and J by 8 bases, with 12 bases between. In germline, CDR1 is DFQATT, CDR2 SNEGSKA (reference sequence). The CDR3 loop spans 11 amino acids.

This clonotype was seen more than once but under ten times. V is TRBV5-1 and J is TRBJ1-1, with D maybe TRBD1 (5 bases). There are 13 residues in the CDR3. Trimming took 4 bases from V and 7 from J, leaving 14 bases between them. Germline-derived CDR1 and CDR2 are SGHRS and YFSETQ. CDR3 in amino acids: CASSAKTDLEAFF. The CDR3 region has the DNA TGCGCCAGCAGCGCCAAGACAGACCTTGAAGCTTTCTTT.

The chain is built from TRBV7-2 and TRBJ2-3, with a weak D call TRBD1 (6 bases). CDR3 length equals 17 residues. The V gene's germline CDR1 is SGHTA and CDR2 FQGNSA. Trimming removed 5 bases from V and 3 bases from J, with 21 bases in between. The CDR3 DNA sequence: TGTGCCAGCAGCGCTAGACAGGATCCGAGGAGGACAGATACGCAGTATTTT. Protein sequence: CASSARQDPRRTDTQYF.

V and J are TRBV5-1 and TRBJ1-2, with D tentatively TRBD1 (5 bases). Germline V lookup: CDR1 SGHRS, CDR2 YFSETQ. The CDR3 totals 14 residues. Trimming cost V 3 bases and J 4 bases, with 13 bases left between them. The chain's CDR3 is CASSSSRGAYGYTF. In nucleotides, the CDR3 is TGCGCCAGCAGCTCTTCGAGGGGCGCCTATGGCTACACCTTC. Full variable domain (rest looked up from reference TRBV5-1 and TRBJ1-2): KAGVTQTPRYLIKTRGQQVTLSCSPISGHRSVSWYQQTPGQGLQFLFEYFSETQRNKGNFPGRFSGRQFSNSRSEMNVSTLELGDSALYLCASSSSRGAYGYTFGSGTRLTVV.

This sequence joins TRBV28 and TRBJ2-5; 10 positions agree with TRBD1. The CDR3 covers 15 residues. The V and J ends lost 4 bases and 4 bases, in that order; junction bases with no gene match: 6. CDR1 is MDHEN, CDR2 SYDVKM, per germline. CDR3 amino acids: CASSSPGTGAETQYF. The CDR3 DNA reads TGTGCCAGCAGTTCTCCCGGGACAGGGGCAGAGACCCAGTACTTC.

This clonotype turned up a few times. The chain links TRBV11-3 to TRBJ1-2, with D unresolved. The CDR3 is 12 residues long. Germline loops: CDR1 SGHNT, CDR2 YENEEA. V dropped 1 base and J dropped 6 bases, with 6 bases sitting between them. CDR3 in DNA: TGTGCCAGCAGCTTAGGCACGGATGGCTACACCTTC. This codes for CASSLGTDGYTF.

The chain has TRBV29-1 and TRBJ2-1; D perhaps matches TRBD2 (6 bases). The CDR3 contains 11 residues. Trimming removed 7 bases at V and 6 bases at J, with 10 bases between. Germline V CDR1 and CDR2: SQVTM, ANQGSEA. CDR3 DNA sequence: TGCAGCGCTGGGACTGCCAATGAGCAGTTCTTC. Amino acid sequence: CSAGTANEQFF.

The chain recombines TRBV19 with TRBJ1-3; 7 bases align to TRBD1. The CDR3 loop spans 15 amino acids. With V trimmed by 9 bases and J by 0 bases, 8 bases remained unmatched. In germline, CDR1 is LNHDA, CDR2 SQIVND (reference sequence). The CDR3 protein is CASHPGQHSGNTIYF. DNA for the CDR3: TGTGCCAGCCACCCGGGACAGCACTCTGGAAACACCATATATTTT.

This clonotype is large (0.1 to 1%) within its sample. V is TRBV7-8 and J is TRBJ1-1; the match to TRBD1 covers 7 bases. This CDR3 has 14 residues. Per germline, CDR1 SGHVS and CDR2 FQNEAQ. V was clipped by 8 bases and J by 2 bases; unmatched bases: 8. In DNA, the CDR3 is TGTGCCAGCGGAGACAGGGAAGGAAACACTGAAGCTTTCTTT. As protein: CASGDREGNTEAFF.

The rearrangement links TRBV6-1 to TRBJ1-1; a possible D gene is TRBD1 (6 bases). V was clipped by 5 bases and J by 6 bases, with 16 bases between them. In germline, CDR1 is MNHNS, CDR2 SASEGT. The CDR3 runs to 14 residues. CDR3: CASSTGTRFAEAFF. The CDR3 bases are TGTGCCAGCAGTACAGGGACGAGATTCGCTGAAGCTTTCTTT.

The rearrangement joins TRBV24-1 to TRBJ2-2, with D perhaps given as TRBD1 or TRBD2 (6 bases each). The CDR3 has 15 amino acids. Trimming stripped 6 bases from V and 5 bases from J, with 15 bases between. Germline CDR1 and CDR2: KGHDR and SFDVKD. CDR3 residues: CATSRTGAGTGELFF. The CDR3 bases are TGTGCCACCAGTCGGACGGGGGCAGGTACCGGGGAGCTGTTTTTT.